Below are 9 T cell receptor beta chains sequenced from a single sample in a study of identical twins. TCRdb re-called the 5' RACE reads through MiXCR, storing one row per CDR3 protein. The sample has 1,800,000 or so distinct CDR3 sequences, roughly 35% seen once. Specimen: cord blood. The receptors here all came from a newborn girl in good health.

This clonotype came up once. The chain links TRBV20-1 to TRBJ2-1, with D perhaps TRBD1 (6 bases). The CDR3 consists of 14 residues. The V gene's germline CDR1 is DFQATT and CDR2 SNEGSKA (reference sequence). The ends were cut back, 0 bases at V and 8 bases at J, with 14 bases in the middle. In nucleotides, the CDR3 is TGCAGTGCTAGAGATTTTAACTGGGGGCATGAGCAGTTCTTC. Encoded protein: CSARDFNWGHEQFF.

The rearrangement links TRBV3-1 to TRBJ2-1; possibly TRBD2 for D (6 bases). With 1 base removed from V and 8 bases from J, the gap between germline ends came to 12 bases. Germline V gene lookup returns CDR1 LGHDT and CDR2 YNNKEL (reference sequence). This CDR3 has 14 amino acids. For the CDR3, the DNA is TGTGCCAGCAGCCAAGTGTCCGGGGGTGATGAGCAGTTCTTC. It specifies CASSQVSGGDEQFF.

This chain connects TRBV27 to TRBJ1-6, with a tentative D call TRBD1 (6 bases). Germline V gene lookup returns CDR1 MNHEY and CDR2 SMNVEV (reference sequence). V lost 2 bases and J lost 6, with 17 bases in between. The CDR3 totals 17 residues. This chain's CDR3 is CASSLISMGGFNSPLHF. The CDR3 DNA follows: TGTGCCAGCAGTTTAATATCTATGGGGGGCTTTAATTCACCCCTCCACTTT.

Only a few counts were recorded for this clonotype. CDR3 sequence: CASSPLVGIGYGEQFF. For the CDR3, the DNA is TGCGCCAGCAGCCCTCTCGTAGGGATTGGGTACGGTGAGCAGTTCTTC. The J gene is TRBJ2-1, the V gene TRBV4-1; the D is unclear. Germline V gene sequence: CDR1 MGHRA, CDR2 YSYEKL. This CDR3 is built from 16 residues. Between the trimmed V and J ends, which lost 4 bases and 9 bases, there was a span of 22 bases.

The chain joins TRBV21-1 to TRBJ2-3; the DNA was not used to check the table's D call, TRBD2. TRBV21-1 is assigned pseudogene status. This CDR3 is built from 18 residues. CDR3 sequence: CASSKGGTSGGRSDTQYF. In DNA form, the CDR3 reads TGTGCCAGCAGCAAAGGCGGGACTAGCGGGGGAAGGTCAGATACGCAGTATTTT.

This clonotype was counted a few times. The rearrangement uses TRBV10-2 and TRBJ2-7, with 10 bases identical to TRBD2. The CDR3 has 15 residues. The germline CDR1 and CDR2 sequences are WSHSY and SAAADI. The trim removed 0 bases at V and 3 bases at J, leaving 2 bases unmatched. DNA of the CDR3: TGCGCCAGCAGTGAGTCGCGGACTAGCGGCTACGAGCAGTACTTC. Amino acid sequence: CASSESRTSGYEQYF.

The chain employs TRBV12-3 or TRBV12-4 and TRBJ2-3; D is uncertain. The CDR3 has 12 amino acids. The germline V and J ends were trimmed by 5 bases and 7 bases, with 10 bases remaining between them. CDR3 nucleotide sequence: TGTGCCAGCAGTCATACCCAGAATACGCAGTATTTT. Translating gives CASSHTQNTQYF.

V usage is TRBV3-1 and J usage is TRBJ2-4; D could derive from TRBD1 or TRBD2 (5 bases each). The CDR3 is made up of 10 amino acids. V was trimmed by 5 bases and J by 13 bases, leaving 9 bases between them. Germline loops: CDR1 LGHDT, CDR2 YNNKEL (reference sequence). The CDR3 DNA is TGTGCCAGCAGCGGGACGGAGCAGTACTTC. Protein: CASSGTEQYF.

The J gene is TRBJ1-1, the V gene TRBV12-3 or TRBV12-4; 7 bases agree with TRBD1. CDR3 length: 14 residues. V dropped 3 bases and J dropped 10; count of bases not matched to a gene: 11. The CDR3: CASSFGGQVRGAFF. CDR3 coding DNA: TGTGCCAGCAGTTTCGGCGGACAGGTGAGAGGAGCTTTCTTT.